These T cell receptor beta chains were read from a single sample in a study of T cells in Graves' hyperthyroidism and ophthalmopathy. TCRdb ran MiXCR on the multiplex PCR reads and lists one entry per CDR3 protein. Of some 250,000 distinct CDR3 sequences listed, roughly 15% are singletons. Source material: blood. These receptors were taken from a woman aged 40 to 50 with Graves' hyperthyroidism that later progressed to Graves' ophthalmopathy. Both conserved end residues are part of each CDR3. The order of the fields is J gene, D gene, V gene, clone size, CDR3 DNA, CDR3 protein. The D gene is left open where the match is weak. Part of the rows lack a size; the others show once, few, many or a class for expanded clones.

J gene: TRBJ2-1; D gene: -; V gene: TRBV15; clone size: few; CDR3 DNA: TGTGCCACCAGCAGAGGTGTAGCGGAGGATTACAATGAGCAGTTCTTC; CDR3 protein: CATSRGVAEDYNEQFF
J gene: TRBJ2-7; D gene: TRBD2; V gene: TRBV5-1; clone size: -; CDR3 DNA: TGCGCCAGCAGCCGGGGACTAGCGGGGGGCTCCTACGAGCAGTACTTC; CDR3 protein: CASSRGLAGGSYEQYF
J gene: TRBJ2-1; D gene: TRBD2; V gene: TRBV28; clone size: many; CDR3 DNA: TGTGCCAGCAGTTTTGATAGCGGGAGCTACAATGAGCAGTTCTTC; CDR3 protein: CASSFDSGSYNEQFF
J gene: TRBJ1-3; D gene: -; V gene: TRBV5-6; clone size: many; CDR3 DNA: TGTGCCAGCAGCTTTTACTCTGGAAACACCATATATTTT; CDR3 protein: CASSFYSGNTIYF
J gene: TRBJ1-1; D gene: -; V gene: TRBV3-1; clone size: many; CDR3 DNA: TGTGCCAGCAGCCGCCCCACAGGGAACACTGAAGCTTTCTTT; CDR3 protein: CASSRPTGNTEAFF
J gene: TRBJ2-3; D gene: -; V gene: TRBV11-3; clone size: -; CDR3 DNA: TGTGCCAGCAGCTTAGGGCGGCGGGGTAAAGATACGCAGTATTTT; CDR3 protein: CASSLGRRGKDTQYF
J gene: TRBJ2-7; D gene: -; V gene: TRBV10-3; clone size: many; CDR3 DNA: TGTGCCATCAGTGTATCGAGGTCGACATCCTACGAGCAGTACTTC; CDR3 protein: CAISVSRSTSYEQYF
J gene: TRBJ1-1; D gene: TRBD1; V gene: TRBV29-1; clone size: many; CDR3 DNA: TGCAGCGCCCTGACAGGGCGGGAACAAGCTTTCTTT; CDR3 protein: CSALTGREQAFF
J gene: TRBJ2-5; D gene: -; V gene: TRBV25-1; clone size: few; CDR3 DNA: TGTGCCAGCAGTGGGGGGGGAGGGGGCGCTTGGGAGACCCAGTACTTC; CDR3 protein: CASSGGGGGAWETQYF
J gene: TRBJ2-1; D gene: TRBD2; V gene: TRBV6-1; clone size: many; CDR3 DNA: TGTGCCAGCAGTTCTAGCGGGGCCTACAATGAGCAGTTCTTC; CDR3 protein: CASSSSGAYNEQFF
J gene: TRBJ1-1; D gene: -; V gene: TRBV29-1; clone size: many; CDR3 DNA: TGCAGCGTCCAAAAAGGGGAGGACACTGAAGCTTTCTTT; CDR3 protein: CSVQKGEDTEAFF
J gene: TRBJ2-3; D gene: -; V gene: TRBV30; clone size: many; CDR3 DNA: TGTGCCTGGAGTGTAAGCGGTTCCACAGATACGCAGTATTTT; CDR3 protein: CAWSVSGSTDTQYF
J gene: TRBJ1-5; D gene: -; V gene: TRBV4-1; clone size: many; CDR3 DNA: TGCGCCAGCAGCCAAGAGGCTCTTAGGGGATGGCCCCAGCATTTT; CDR3 protein: CASSQEALRGWPQHF
J gene: TRBJ2-1; D gene: TRBD2; V gene: TRBV6-5; clone size: few; CDR3 DNA: TGTGCCAGCAGTTCGACTAGCGGGAGAAGAAGTACCTACAATGAGCAGTTCTTC; CDR3 protein: CASSSTSGRRSTYNEQFF
J gene: TRBJ1-5; D gene: -; V gene: TRBV9; clone size: many; CDR3 DNA: TGTGCCAGCAGCCCCTCGGTCAGCAATCAGCCCCAGCATTTT; CDR3 protein: CASSPSVSNQPQHF
J gene: TRBJ2-1; D gene: -; V gene: TRBV12-3/TRBV12-4; clone size: many; CDR3 DNA: TGTGCCAGCAGTTTAGCCATAAGCTCCTACAATGAGCAGTTCTTC; CDR3 protein: CASSLAISSYNEQFF
J gene: TRBJ2-7; D gene: -; V gene: TRBV7-9; clone size: many; CDR3 DNA: TGTGCCAGCAGCTTAGCGACCCAGTACGAGCAGTACTTC; CDR3 protein: CASSLATQYEQYF
J gene: TRBJ2-7; D gene: TRBD2; V gene: TRBV7-9; clone size: many; CDR3 DNA: TGTGCCAGCAGCTTGGCTGGGGGGGTCTACGAGCAGTACTTC; CDR3 protein: CASSLAGGVYEQYF
J gene: TRBJ1-5; D gene: -; V gene: TRBV6-5; clone size: many; CDR3 DNA: TGTGCCAGCAGTTACAACCCTTATAGCAATCAGCCCCAGCATTTT; CDR3 protein: CASSYNPYSNQPQHF
J gene: TRBJ2-4; D gene: TRBD1; V gene: TRBV28; clone size: -; CDR3 DNA: TGTGCCAGCAGTTTAAGTGACAGGGGGCTGAGCATTCAGTACTTC; CDR3 protein: CASSLSDRGLSIQYF
J gene: TRBJ2-5; D gene: TRBD2; V gene: TRBV9; clone size: -; CDR3 DNA: TGTGCCAGCAGCGTAGGGACTAGCGGGACGGAGACCCAGTACTTC; CDR3 protein: CASSVGTSGTETQYF
J gene: TRBJ1-1; D gene: -; V gene: TRBV30; clone size: many; CDR3 DNA: TGTGCCTGGAGTGTCACGGGACTGAACACTGAAGCTTTCTTT; CDR3 protein: CAWSVTGLNTEAFF
J gene: TRBJ2-1; D gene: TRBD2; V gene: TRBV11-1; clone size: -; CDR3 DNA: TGCGCCAGCAACGGCGGGAGTTCCTACAATGAGCAGTTCTTC; CDR3 protein: CASNGGSSYNEQFF
J gene: TRBJ2-3; D gene: -; V gene: TRBV27; clone size: -; CDR3 DNA: TGTGCCAGCAGCCCTCAAGGAGGGGGCCGCACAGATACGCAGTATTTT; CDR3 protein: CASSPQGGGRTDTQYF